This TCR beta chain emerged from a study of vaccination and CD4 T cells after COVID-19. Turning to the study itself: No peptide, an HIV-1 Nef pool, or a CEFX pool was what each control culture received.

The time point is: late sampling 161 to 241 days after vaccination in three convalescent patients. The treatment denotes: roughly 11-day PBMC culture with coronavirus spike peptide pools or control peptides (ViraFEST assay). Study-wide points: Convalescent patients' vaccine-specific clones were spike mono-reactive in 304 of 307 cases. Counts of SARS-CoV-2-reactive clonotypes had a median that went from about 20 to 38, a nonsignificant change.

This clonotype was observed a few times. Its antigen remains unknown. The CDR3 has 15 residues. CDR1 is SGHVS and CDR2 is FQNEAQ in the germline V gene. V lost 7 bases and J lost 7, with 19 bases in between. With the Oncomine TCR Beta short-read assay, DNA from cultured CD4+ T cells was sequenced. Genomic DNA was extracted from cultured CD4+ T cells. TCRdb passed the PCR reads through MiXCR, listing each CDR3 protein once. This table has about 24,000 distinct CDR3 sequences, under 50% appearing once. The gene calls are TRBV7-8 and TRBJ2-2; tentatively, D is TRBD2 (5 bases). The source was CD4+ T cells from blood, cultured in vitro, collected about 7 months after SARS-CoV-2 vaccination. The source is a human donor who had recovered from COVID-19. CDR3 DNA: TGTGCCAGCATCTTGGGAGCTACCCGAGGCGGGGAGCTGTTTTTT. Protein product: CASILGATRGGELFF.